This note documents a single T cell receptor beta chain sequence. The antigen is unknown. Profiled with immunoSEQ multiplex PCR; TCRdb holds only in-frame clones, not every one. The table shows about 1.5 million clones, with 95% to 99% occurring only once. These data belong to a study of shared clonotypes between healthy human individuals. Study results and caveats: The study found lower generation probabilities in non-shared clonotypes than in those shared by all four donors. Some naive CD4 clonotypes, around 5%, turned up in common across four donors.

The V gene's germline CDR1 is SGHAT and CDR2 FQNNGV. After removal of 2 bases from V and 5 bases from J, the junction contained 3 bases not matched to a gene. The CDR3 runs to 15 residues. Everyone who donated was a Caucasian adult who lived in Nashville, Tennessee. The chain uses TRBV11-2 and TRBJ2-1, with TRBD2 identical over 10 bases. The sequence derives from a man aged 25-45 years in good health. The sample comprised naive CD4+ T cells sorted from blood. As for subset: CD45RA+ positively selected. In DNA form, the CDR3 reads TGTGCCAGCAGCTTACCGAGCGGGAGGGACAATGAGCAGTTCTTC. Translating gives CASSLPSGRDNEQFF. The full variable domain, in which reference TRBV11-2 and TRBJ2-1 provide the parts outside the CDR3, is EAGVAQSPRYKIIEKRQSVAFWCNPISGHATLYWYQQILGQGPKLLIQFQNNGVVDDSQLPKDRFSAERLKGVDSTLKIQPAKLEDSAVYLCASSLPSGRDNEQFFGPGTRLTVL.